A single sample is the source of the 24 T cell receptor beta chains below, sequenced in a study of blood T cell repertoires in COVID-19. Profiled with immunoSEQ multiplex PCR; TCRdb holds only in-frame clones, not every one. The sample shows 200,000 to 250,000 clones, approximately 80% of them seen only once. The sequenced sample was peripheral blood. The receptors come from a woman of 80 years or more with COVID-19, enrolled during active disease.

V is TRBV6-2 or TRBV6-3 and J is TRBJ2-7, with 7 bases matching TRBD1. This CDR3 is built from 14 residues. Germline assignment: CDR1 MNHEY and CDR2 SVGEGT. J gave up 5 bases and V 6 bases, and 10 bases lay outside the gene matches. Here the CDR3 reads CASSPQGPRNEQYF. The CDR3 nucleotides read TGTGCCAGCAGCCCACAGGGGCCGAGAAACGAGCAGTACTTC.

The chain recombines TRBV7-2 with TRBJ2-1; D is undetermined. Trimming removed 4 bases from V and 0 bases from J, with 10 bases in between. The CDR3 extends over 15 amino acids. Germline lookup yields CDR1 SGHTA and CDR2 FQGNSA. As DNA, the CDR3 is TGTGCCAGCAGCTCCGAGTCGAGCTCCTACAATGAGCAGTTCTTC. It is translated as CASSSESSSYNEQFF.

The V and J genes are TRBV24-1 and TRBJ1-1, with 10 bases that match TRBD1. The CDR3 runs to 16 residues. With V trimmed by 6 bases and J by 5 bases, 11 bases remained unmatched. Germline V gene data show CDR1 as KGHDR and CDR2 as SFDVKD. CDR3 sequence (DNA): TGTGCCACCAGTTCTACCCCCGGGACAGGGGCTACTGAAGCTTTCTTT. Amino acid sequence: CATSSTPGTGATEAFF.

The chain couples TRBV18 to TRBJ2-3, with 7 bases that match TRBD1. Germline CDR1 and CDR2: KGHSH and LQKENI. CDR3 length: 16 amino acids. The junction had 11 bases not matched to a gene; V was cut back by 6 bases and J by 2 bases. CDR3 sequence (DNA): TGTGCCAGCTCCCAAAGACAGGGAGTCACCACAGATACGCAGTATTTT. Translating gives CASSQRQGVTTDTQYF.

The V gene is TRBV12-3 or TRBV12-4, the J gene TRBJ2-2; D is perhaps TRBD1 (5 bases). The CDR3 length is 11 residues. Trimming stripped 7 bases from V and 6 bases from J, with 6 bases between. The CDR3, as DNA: TGTGCCAGCAAAGGGGCCGGGGAGCTGTTTTTT. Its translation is CASKGAGELFF.

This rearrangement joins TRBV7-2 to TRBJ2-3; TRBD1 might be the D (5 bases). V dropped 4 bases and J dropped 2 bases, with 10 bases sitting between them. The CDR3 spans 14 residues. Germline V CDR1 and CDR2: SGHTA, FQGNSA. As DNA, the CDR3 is TGTGCCAGCAGCTCCCAGGGTCACACAGATACGCAGTATTTT. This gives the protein CASSSQGHTDTQYF.

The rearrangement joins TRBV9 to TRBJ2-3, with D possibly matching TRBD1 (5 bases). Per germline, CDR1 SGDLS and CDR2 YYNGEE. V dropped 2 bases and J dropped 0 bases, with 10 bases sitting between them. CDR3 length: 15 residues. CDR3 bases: TGTGCCAGCAGCGTCACAGGACCTAGCACAGATACGCAGTATTTT. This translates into CASSVTGPSTDTQYF.

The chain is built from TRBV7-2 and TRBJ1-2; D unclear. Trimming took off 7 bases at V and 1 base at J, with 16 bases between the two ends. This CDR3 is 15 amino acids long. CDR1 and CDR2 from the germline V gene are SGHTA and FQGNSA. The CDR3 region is CASTPGRGGNYGYTF. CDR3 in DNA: TGTGCCAGCACCCCGGGGAGAGGAGGTAACTATGGCTACACCTTC.

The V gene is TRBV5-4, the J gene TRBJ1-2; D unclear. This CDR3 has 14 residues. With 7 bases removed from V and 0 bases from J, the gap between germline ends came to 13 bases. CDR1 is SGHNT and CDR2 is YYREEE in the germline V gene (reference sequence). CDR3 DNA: TGTGCCAGCTCGCGGGCGGACCCTAACTATGGCTACACCTTC. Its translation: CASSRADPNYGYTF.

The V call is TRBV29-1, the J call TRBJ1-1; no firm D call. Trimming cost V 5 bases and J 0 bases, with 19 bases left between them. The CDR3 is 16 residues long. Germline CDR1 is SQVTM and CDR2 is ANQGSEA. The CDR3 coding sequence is TGCAGCGTTCTTAAGAGGGCTGGAGGCCTGAACACTGAAGCTTTCTTT. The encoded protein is CSVLKRAGGLNTEAFF.

CDR3 DNA: TGTGCCAGCAGCTTCAGGGGTTCGAACACTGAAGCTTTCTTT. This sequence encodes CASSFRGSNTEAFF. J is TRBJ1-1 and V is TRBV7-3; D may be TRBD1 (6 bases). Germline V gene lookup returns CDR1 SGHTA and CDR2 FQGTGA. The CDR3 length is 14 residues. V lost 3 bases and J 1 base, leaving 9 bases between the germline ends.

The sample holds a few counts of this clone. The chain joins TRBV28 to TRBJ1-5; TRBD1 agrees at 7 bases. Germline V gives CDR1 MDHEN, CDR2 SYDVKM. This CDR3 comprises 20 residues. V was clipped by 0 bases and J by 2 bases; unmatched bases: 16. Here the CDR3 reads CASSLWSLKRGLRGNQPQHF. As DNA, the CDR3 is TGTGCCAGCAGTTTATGGTCCCTAAAGAGGGGGCTTCGTGGCAATCAGCCCCAGCATTTT.

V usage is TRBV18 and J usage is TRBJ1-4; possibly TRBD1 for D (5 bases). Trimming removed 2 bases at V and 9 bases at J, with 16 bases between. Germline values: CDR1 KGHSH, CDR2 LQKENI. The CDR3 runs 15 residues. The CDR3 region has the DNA TGTGCCAGCTCACCAGTAAGGGACGGGGGACAAAAACTGTTTTTT. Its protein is CASSPVRDGGQKLFF.

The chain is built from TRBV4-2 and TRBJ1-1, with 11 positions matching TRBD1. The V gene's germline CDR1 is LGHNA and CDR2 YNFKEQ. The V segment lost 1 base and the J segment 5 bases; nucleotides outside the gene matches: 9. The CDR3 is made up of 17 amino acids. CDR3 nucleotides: TGTGCCAGCAGCCAAGTTATATGGACAGGGGGCGCGACTGAAGCTTTCTTT. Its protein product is CASSQVIWTGGATEAFF.

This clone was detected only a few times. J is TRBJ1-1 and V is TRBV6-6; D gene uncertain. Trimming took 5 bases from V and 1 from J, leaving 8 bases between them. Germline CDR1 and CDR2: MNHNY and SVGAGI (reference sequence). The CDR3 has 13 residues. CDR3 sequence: CASSAVENTEAFF. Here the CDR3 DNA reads TGTGCCAGCAGTGCGGTCGAGAACACTGAAGCTTTCTTT.

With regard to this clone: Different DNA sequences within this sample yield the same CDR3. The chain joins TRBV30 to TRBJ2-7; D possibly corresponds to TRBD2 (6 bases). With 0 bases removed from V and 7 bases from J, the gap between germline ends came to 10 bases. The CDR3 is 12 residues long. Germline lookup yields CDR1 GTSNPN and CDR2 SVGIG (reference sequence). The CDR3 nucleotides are TGTGCCTGGAGTGTAGGAGCGGGTGAGCAGTACTTC. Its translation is CAWSVGAGEQYF.

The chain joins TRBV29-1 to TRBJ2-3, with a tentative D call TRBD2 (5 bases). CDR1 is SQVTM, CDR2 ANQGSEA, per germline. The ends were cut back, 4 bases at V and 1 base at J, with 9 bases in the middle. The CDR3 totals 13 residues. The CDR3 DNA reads TGCAGCGTTGGGGAGTGGGGCACAGATACGCAGTATTTT. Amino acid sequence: CSVGEWGTDTQYF.

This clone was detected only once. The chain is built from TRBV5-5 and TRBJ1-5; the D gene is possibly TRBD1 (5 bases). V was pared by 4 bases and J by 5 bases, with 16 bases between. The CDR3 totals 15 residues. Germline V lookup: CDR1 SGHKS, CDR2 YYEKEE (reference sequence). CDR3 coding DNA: TGTGCCAGCAGCCCGAATACCCTCAGGGATCAGCCCCAGCATTTT. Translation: CASSPNTLRDQPQHF.

The DNA for the CDR3 is TGTGCCAGCAGTCCGACAGGGACCCTGGGTTCACCCCTCCACTTT. It translates to CASSPTGTLGSPLHF. V gene TRBV28 combines with J gene TRBJ1-6; 7 nucleotides match TRBD1. Germline V gene data show CDR1 as MDHEN and CDR2 as SYDVKM. V dropped 5 bases and J dropped 9; count of bases not matched to a gene: 10. This CDR3 is built from 15 residues.

The CDR3 here is CASSIIPLAGVSNEQFF. CDR3 bases: TGTGCCAGTAGTATCATACCACTAGCGGGAGTTTCCAATGAGCAGTTCTTC. The chain has TRBV19 and TRBJ2-1; 11 positions match TRBD2. The V gene end was trimmed by 3 bases and the J gene end by 6 bases; junction bases not matched to a gene: 10. Germline V gene lookup returns CDR1 LNHDA and CDR2 SQIVND (reference sequence). This CDR3 spans 17 amino acids.

CDR3 nucleotide sequence: TGTGCCAGCAGCCCCCAAGGTGCAGGCAGAACCGGGGAGCTGTTTTTT. It yields the protein CASSPQGAGRTGELFF. The chain has TRBV7-3 and TRBJ2-2; no reliable D call. This CDR3 has 16 residues. Trimming took 5 bases from V and 5 from J, leaving 18 bases between them. In germline, CDR1 is SGHTA, CDR2 FQGTGA.

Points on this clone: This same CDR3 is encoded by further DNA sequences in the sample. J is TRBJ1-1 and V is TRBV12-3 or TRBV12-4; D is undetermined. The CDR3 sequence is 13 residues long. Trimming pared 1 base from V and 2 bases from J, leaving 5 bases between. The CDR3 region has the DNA TGTGCCAGCAGTTTAGGTCTAAACACTGAAGCTTTCTTT. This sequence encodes CASSLGLNTEAFF.

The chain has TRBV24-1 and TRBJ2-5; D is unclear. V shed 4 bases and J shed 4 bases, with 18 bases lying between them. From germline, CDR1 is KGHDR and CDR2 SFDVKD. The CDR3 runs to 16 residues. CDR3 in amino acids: CATSDSGFGSRETQYF. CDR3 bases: TGTGCCACCAGTGACTCCGGTTTCGGTAGCCGAGAGACCCAGTACTTC.

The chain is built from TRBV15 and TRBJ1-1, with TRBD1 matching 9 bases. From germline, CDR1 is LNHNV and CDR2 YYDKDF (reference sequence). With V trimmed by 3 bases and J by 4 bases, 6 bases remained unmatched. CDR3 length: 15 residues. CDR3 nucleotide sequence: TGTGCCACCAGCAGGGGGGGACAGGGAGCCACTGAAGCTTTCTTT. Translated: CATSRGGQGATEAFF.